The rows below give T cell receptor beta chains drawn from one sample of a study of shared clonotypes between healthy human individuals. Profiled with immunoSEQ multiplex PCR; TCRdb holds only in-frame clones, not every one. The sample lists around 2,000,000 clones, around 93% seen once, with around 1.7% in the top ten. The sample consisted of naive CD8+ T cells from PBMCs. The origin of the receptors is a man aged 18 to 30 in good health. Some clones in this sample may be carry-over from other donors' samples. CDR3s include the opening cysteine and the closing phenylalanine or tryptophan. Fields, in order: J gene, V gene, clone size, D gene, CDR3 DNA, CDR3 protein. The D gene is left open where the match is weak. Only part of the rows carry a size: once, few, many, or a class if the clone is expanded.

TRBJ1-5 | TRBV19 | NA | NA | TGTGCCAGTAGTATTCGGGATCGCAATCAGCCCCAGCATTTT | CASSIRDRNQPQHF
TRBJ2-7 | TRBV4-2 | NA | TRBD2 | TGTGCCAGCAGCCAAGGCGGGAGGACCTACGAGCAGTACTTC | CASSQGGRTYEQYF
TRBJ2-7 | TRBV7-9 | NA | NA | TGTGCCAGCAGCTTAGGGTCGGGATACGAGCAGTACTTC | CASSLGSGYEQYF
TRBJ2-2 | TRBV6-5 | NA | NA | TGTGCCAGCAGTTGGGCGAGGACCGGGGAGCTGTTTTTT | CASSWARTGELFF
TRBJ2-2 | TRBV29-1 | NA | NA | TGCAGCGTCGTCTCTGGCGGGGAGCTGTTTTTT | CSVVSGGELFF
TRBJ2-1 | TRBV9 | NA | TRBD1 | TGTGCCAGCCGAGGACAGGGCCACAATGAGCAGTTCTTC | CASRGQGHNEQFF
TRBJ2-5 | TRBV7-8 | NA | NA | TGTGCCAGCGAGCTTGGGACCCAGTACTTC | CASELGTQYF
TRBJ2-1 | TRBV29-1 | NA | TRBD2 | TGCAGCGTTGAAGACGCTCCTAGCGGGATCTATGAGCAGTTCTTC | CSVEDAPSGIYEQFF
TRBJ2-7 | TRBV6-6 | NA | NA | TGTGCCAGCAGTTACTCATCCTACGAGCAGTACTTC | CASSYSSYEQYF
TRBJ2-7 | TRBV27 | NA | TRBD2 | TGTGCCAGTAGTCTAGGGACTAGCGGTGCCCCCTACGAGCAGTACTTC | CASSLGTSGAPYEQYF
TRBJ2-7 | TRBV4-1 | NA | TRBD1 | TGCGCCAGCAGCCAAGATCCAGGGACAGATATCGGCTCCTACGAGCAGTACTTC | CASSQDPGTDIGSYEQYF
TRBJ2-3 | TRBV7-9 | NA | NA | TGTGCCAGCAGCTCCCTAAACGGGAGACCTGATACGCAGTATTTT | CASSSLNGRPDTQYF
TRBJ2-3 | TRBV27 | NA | TRBD2 | TGTGCCAGCAGGAGACTAGCGGGATTGGAAAGAGATACGCAGTATTTT | CASRRLAGLERDTQYF
TRBJ2-1 | TRBV27 | once | NA | TGTGCCAGCAGTTCTGATAGCCATGAGCAGTTCTTC | CASSSDSHEQFF
TRBJ1-3 | TRBV7-9 | few | NA | TGTGCCAGCATACACGGGGCCCGCTCTGGAAACACCATATATTTT | CASIHGARSGNTIYF
TRBJ2-3 | TRBV7-9 | NA | TRBD1 | TGTGCCAGCAAGATGGCAGGGGGAACAGATACGCAGTATTTT | CASKMAGGTDTQYF
TRBJ1-2 | TRBV5-6 | NA | NA | TGTGCCAGCAGCTTGGGGGATCCTGCTAACTATGGCTACACCTTC | CASSLGDPANYGYTF
TRBJ1-2 | TRBV29-1 | NA | TRBD1 | TGCAGCGCGGAGGGACAGGTCAAAGAAGGCTACACCTTC | CSAEGQVKEGYTF
TRBJ2-1 | TRBV27 | once | NA | TGTGCCAGCAGTTTAGTCCGACCATACAATGAGCAGTTCTTC | CASSLVRPYNEQFF
TRBJ2-1 | TRBV19 | NA | TRBD2 | TGTGCCAGTAGTATAGTTGGACTAGAGGGCGATGAGCAGTTCTTC | CASSIVGLEGDEQFF
TRBJ2-5 | TRBV15 | NA | NA | TGTGCCACCAGCAGAGAAGCTAGAGGAGAGACCCAGTACTTC | CATSREARGETQYF
TRBJ1-2 | TRBV14 | NA | NA | TGTGCCAGCAGCCCTAGGACCGATTCCTATGGCTACACCTTC | CASSPRTDSYGYTF
TRBJ2-7 | TRBV6-1 | once | NA | TGTGCCAGCAGTGAACGGGCAGGCTACGAGCAGTACTTC | CASSERAGYEQYF
TRBJ2-3 | TRBV4-1 | NA | NA | TGCGCCAGCAGCCAAGACGGGGCGCCAGATACGCAGTATTTT | CASSQDGAPDTQYF
TRBJ1-2 | TRBV15 | NA | NA | TGTGCCACCAGCAGTCGCGCCAGGGGAAATGGCTACACCTTC | CATSSRARGNGYTF
TRBJ2-1 | TRBV11-2 | NA | TRBD2 | TGTGCCAGCAGCTTATTTGAGACTAGCGGGAATGAGCAGTTCTTC | CASSLFETSGNEQFF
TRBJ2-1 | TRBV27 | NA | NA | TGTGCCAGCAGTTTGAGGACTCCCTACAATGAGCAGTTCTTC | CASSLRTPYNEQFF
TRBJ2-1 | TRBV27 | NA | TRBD2 | TGTGCCAGCAGTTTCTCTAGCGGGGATTACAATGAGCAGTTCTTC | CASSFSSGDYNEQFF
TRBJ2-7 | TRBV4-1 | NA | NA | TGCGCCAGCAGCCAAGTACACCGATCCTACGAGCAGTACTTC | CASSQVHRSYEQYF
TRBJ2-7 | TRBV4-3 | NA | TRBD2 | TGCGCCAGCAGCCAAGAAAATTCCGGACTAGTCCCCTACGAGCAGTACTTC | CASSQENSGLVPYEQYF
TRBJ2-1 | TRBV9 | NA | NA | TGTGCCAGCAGCGTAGGGGGGAACACTCGCAATGAGCAGTTCTTC | CASSVGGNTRNEQFF
TRBJ2-7 | TRBV25-1 | NA | NA | TGTGCCAGCAGTGACAGGGTGAACGAGCAGTACTTC | CASSDRVNEQYF
TRBJ2-7 | TRBV27 | once | TRBD1 | TGTGCCAGCAGTTCGGACAGGGAGCGCCGCTCCGAGCAGTACTTC | CASSSDRERRSEQYF
TRBJ2-5 | TRBV7-8 | NA | NA | TGTGCCAGCAGCTTGGGTGAGGGAGTCCACCAAGAGACCCAGTACTTC | CASSLGEGVHQETQYF
TRBJ2-5 | TRBV28 | NA | NA | TGTGCCAGCAGTTTAGTAATCTGGGCTAATGGGTGGACCCAGTACTTC | CASSLVIWANGWTQYF